Below, one TCR beta chain is given with its context. Its specificity is unknown. This CDR3 is 12 amino acids long. Germline CDR1 is SQVTM and CDR2 is ANQGSEA. V was cut by 7 bases and J by 8 bases, with 17 bases left in between. Scientists ran DNA taken from cultured CD4+ T cells through the Oncomine TCR Beta short-read assay for sequencing. TCRdb re-derived calls from the PCR reads in MiXCR, one entry per CDR3 protein. Among some 10,000 distinct CDR3 sequences listed, approximately 71% were seen once. Treatment in this sample: roughly ten-day PBMC culture with coronavirus spike peptide pools or control peptides (ViraFEST assay). The data originate from a study of vaccination and CD4 T cells after COVID-19.

V gene TRBV29-1 combines with J gene TRBJ1-1; no definite D call. Sample: CD4+ T cells from blood, cultured in vitro. This sequence originates from a human donor who had recovered from COVID-19. The CDR3 reads CSAGFRGEEAFF. In DNA form, the CDR3 reads TGCAGCGCCGGGTTTCGGGGAGAGGAAGCTTTCTTT.